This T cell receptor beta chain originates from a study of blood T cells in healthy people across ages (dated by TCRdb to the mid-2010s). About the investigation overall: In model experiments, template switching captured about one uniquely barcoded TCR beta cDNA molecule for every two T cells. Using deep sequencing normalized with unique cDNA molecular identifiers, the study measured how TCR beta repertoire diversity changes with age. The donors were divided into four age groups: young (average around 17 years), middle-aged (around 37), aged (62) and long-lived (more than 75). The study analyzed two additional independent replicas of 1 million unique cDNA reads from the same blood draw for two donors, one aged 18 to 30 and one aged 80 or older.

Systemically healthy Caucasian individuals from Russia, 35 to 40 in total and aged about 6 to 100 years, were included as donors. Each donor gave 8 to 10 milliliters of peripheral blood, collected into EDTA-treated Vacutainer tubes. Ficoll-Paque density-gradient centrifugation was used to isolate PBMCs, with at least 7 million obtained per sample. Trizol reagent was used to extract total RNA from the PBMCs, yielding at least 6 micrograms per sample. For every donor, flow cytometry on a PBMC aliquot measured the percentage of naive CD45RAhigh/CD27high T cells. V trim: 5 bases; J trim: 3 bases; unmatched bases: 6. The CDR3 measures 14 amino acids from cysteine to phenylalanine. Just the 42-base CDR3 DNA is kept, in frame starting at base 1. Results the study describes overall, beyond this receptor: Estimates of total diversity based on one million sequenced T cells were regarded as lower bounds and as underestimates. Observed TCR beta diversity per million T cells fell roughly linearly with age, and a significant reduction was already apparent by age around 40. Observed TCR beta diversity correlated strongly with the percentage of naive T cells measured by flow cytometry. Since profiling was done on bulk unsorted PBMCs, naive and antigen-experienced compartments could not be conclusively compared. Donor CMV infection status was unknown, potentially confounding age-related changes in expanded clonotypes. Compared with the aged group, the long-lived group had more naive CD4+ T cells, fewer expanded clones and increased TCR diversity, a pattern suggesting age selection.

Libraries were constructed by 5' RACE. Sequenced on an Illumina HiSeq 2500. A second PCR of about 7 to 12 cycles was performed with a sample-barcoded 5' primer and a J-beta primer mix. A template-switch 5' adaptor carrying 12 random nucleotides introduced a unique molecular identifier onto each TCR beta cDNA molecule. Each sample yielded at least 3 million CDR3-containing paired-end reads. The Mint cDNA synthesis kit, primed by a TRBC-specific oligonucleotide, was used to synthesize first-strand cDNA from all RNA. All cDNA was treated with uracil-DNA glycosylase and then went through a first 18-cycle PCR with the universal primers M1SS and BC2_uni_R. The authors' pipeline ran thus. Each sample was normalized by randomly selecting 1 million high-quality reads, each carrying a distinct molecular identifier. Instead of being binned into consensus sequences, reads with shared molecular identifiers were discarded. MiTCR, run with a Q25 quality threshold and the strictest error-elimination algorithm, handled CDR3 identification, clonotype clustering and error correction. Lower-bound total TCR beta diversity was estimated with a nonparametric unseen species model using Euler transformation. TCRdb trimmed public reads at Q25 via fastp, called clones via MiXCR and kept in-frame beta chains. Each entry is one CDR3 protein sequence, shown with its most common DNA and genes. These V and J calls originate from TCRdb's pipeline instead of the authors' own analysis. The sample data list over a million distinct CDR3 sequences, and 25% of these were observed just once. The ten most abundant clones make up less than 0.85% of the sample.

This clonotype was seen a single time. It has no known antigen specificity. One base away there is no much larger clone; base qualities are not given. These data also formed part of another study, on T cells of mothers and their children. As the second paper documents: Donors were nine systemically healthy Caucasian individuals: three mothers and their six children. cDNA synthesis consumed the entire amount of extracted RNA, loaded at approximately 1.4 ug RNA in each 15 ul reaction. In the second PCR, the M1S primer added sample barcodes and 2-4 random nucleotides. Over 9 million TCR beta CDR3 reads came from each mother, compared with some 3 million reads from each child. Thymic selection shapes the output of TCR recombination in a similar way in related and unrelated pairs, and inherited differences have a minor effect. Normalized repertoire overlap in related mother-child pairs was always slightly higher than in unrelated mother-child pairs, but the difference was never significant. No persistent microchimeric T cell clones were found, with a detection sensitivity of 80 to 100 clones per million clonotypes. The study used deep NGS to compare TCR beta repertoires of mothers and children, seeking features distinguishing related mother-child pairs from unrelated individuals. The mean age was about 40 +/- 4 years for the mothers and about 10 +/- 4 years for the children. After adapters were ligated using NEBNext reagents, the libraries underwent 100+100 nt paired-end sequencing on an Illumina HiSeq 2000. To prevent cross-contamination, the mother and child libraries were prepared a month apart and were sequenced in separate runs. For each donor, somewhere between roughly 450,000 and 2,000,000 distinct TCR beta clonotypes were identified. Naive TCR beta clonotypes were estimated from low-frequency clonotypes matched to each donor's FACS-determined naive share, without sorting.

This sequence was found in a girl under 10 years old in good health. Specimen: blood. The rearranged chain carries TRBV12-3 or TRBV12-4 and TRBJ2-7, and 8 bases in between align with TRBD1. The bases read TGTGCCAGCAGTCAGGGGACAGGTTACTACGAGCAGTACTTC. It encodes CASSQGTGYYEQYF.